The rows below give T cell receptor beta chains drawn from one sample of a study of cytomegalovirus exposure and HLA in healthy donors. TCRdb's copy holds only in-frame clones and misses some; the assay was immunoSEQ multiplex PCR. The sample lists 150,000 or so clones, over 65% occurring once. Sequencing input: PBMCs. These TCRs come from a man between 18 and 29 years old in good health and CMV-seropositive. CDR3s include the opening cysteine and the closing phenylalanine or tryptophan. A D gene is named only where the DNA matches it firmly. Expanded clones get a size class; other rows say once, few or many, or leave the size out.

CDR3 DNA	CDR3 protein	D gene	CDR3 length	J gene	clone size	V gene
TGCAGCGAGAGGACAGGGAATTCCGAAGCTTTCTTT	CSERTGNSEAFF	TRBD1	12	TRBJ1-1	-	TRBV29-1
TGTGCCAGCAGTCCTAACACTGAAGCTTTCTTT	CASSPNTEAFF	-	11	TRBJ1-1	many	TRBV28
TGTGCCAGCAGTCGCCCAGGGGGCACAGATACGCAGTATTTT	CASSRPGGTDTQYF	-	14	TRBJ2-3	-	TRBV7-9
TGTGCCTGCCGACTTTCTGGGGCCAACGTCCTGACTTTC	CACRLSGANVLTF	-	13	TRBJ2-6	-	TRBV27
TGCGCCAGCAGCTTCTCGGGGGAAGAGACCCAGTACTTC	CASSFSGEETQYF	-	13	TRBJ2-5	-	TRBV5-1
TGTGCCAGCAGCTTAGTGCTAGACAGGGTAGACGCTTTCTTT	CASSLVLDRVDAFF	TRBD1	14	TRBJ1-1	-	TRBV7-8
TGTGCCAGCAGGAGCCAGGGGGGGAACACTGAAGCTTTCTTT	CASRSQGGNTEAFF	TRBD1	14	TRBJ1-1	-	TRBV28
TGTGCCTGGAGTCCAGACTGGCTAGAGACCCAGTACTTC	CAWSPDWLETQYF	-	13	TRBJ2-5	-	TRBV30
TGTGCCAGCAGCGTCGGGGTATGGACTGAAGCTTTCTTT	CASSVGVWTEAFF	-	13	TRBJ1-1	-	TRBV2
TGTGCCAGCAGACTAGCGGGAGCCAATGAGCAGTTCTTC	CASRLAGANEQFF	TRBD2	13	TRBJ2-1	few	TRBV27
TGTGCCAGCAGTGTTGGAGGAGGGAGTCAGCCCCAGCATTTT	CASSVGGGSQPQHF	-	14	TRBJ1-5	-	TRBV2
TGCGCCAGCAGCTTGGAAGGGAGGTCTTATCTCGGGGAGACCCAGTACTTC	CASSLEGRSYLGETQYF	-	17	TRBJ2-5	-	TRBV5-1
TGTGCCAGCAGTCCCGACAGGGGCGGTCAGCCCCAGCATTTT	CASSPDRGGQPQHF	TRBD1	14	TRBJ1-5	-	TRBV2
TGTGCCAGCAGCTTGGCGGGGGGCTTCCAAGAGACCCAGTACTTC	CASSLAGGFQETQYF	-	15	TRBJ2-5	-	TRBV5-6
TGTGCCAGCAGTGAAACGACTTCCTATGGCTACACCTTC	CASSETTSYGYTF	-	13	TRBJ1-2	-	TRBV6-1
TGTGCCTCCTCCGAGGGTCTACAAGAGACCCAGTACTTC	CASSEGLQETQYF	-	13	TRBJ2-5	-	TRBV30
TGTGCCAGCAGCCTGTGGACATCCTACTCTGGAAACACCATATATTTT	CASSLWTSYSGNTIYF	-	16	TRBJ1-3	few	TRBV5-6
TGTGCCAGCAGTTACTCTAGCGGGAGACCCGACAATGAGCAGTTCTTC	CASSYSSGRPDNEQFF	TRBD2	16	TRBJ2-1	-	TRBV6-5
TGCAGCGTCCGGGGGGCCTATGGGGGTGAGCAGTTCTTC	CSVRGAYGGEQFF	-	13	TRBJ2-1	-	TRBV29-1
TGTGCCAGCAGCTGGACCGTGCGGGACTATGGCTACACCTTC	CASSWTVRDYGYTF	-	14	TRBJ1-2	-	TRBV11-1